The entry that follows covers one TCR beta chain sequence. This clone was recorded only once. Its antigen remains undetermined. One base away there is no much larger clone; base qualities are not given. The CDR3 spans 17 residues, from the cysteine through the phenylalanine. Of all the DNA, just the CDR3 is kept, 51 bases in frame from base 1. V is pared back by 0 bases and J by 6 bases, with 21 bases lying between the germline termini. CDR1 SQVTM and CDR2 ANQGSEA are derived from the germline V gene. This sample is part of a study of blood T cell repertoires in COVID-19 (dated by TCRdb to 2020 to 2022). About the study as a whole: The collaborator samples originated in the United States, Italy and Spain and spanned the acute and convalescent phases of COVID-19. The prospective study material was composed of cDNA or gDNA derived from T cells, B-cell-depleted T cells, or PBMCs. Subjects who had been exposed to COVID-19, were actively infected with it, or had recovered from it provided the deeply sampled blood TCRbeta repertoires that made up the dataset. The repertoires were released in a freely available public database intended as a resource for research on the immune response to SARS-CoV-2. The samples were drawn from two sources: the first 160 participants of the ongoing ImmuneRACE study, and over 1,000 subjects contributed by 6 global collaborators. A de-identified subject ID, COVID-19 status, age in years and sex were almost always included in the sample metadata. Where available, HLA class I and class II types were obtained from metadata supplied by the sample provider rather than from assay-based typing.

Study-level results and caveats: The amount of clinical and demographic metadata varied by source and participant and was provided uncurated.

In the prospective study, participants were about 18 to 100 years old, resided in about two dozen geographic areas of the United States, and were enrolled through a virtual design. In the prospective study, participants were assigned to cohorts based on the clinical history participants reported in a screening survey and a study questionnaire. Mobile phlebotomists in the prospective study collected whole blood, serum and a nasopharyngeal or oropharyngeal swab from every participant. Additional blood draws and questionnaires over a 2-month period could optionally be provided by prospective study participants. Before DNA extraction, blood samples from the prospective study were shipped at room temperature or frozen. TCRbeta CDR3 regions were amplified from genomic DNA using the immunoSEQ Assay, a bias-controlled multiplex PCR. In the source study's methods: The number of nucleated cells in each sample was estimated from the amplification of reference gene primers within the assay. To quantify the absolute abundance of each unique TCRbeta CDR3 rearrangement, sequence reads were collapsed and filtered. For each sample, productive Simpson clonality was calculated as the square root of Simpson's diversity index across productive rearrangements. In its TCRdb copy, this immuneACCESS table keeps in-frame sequences only and misses some clones. Where compared with another copy, unresolved V genes explain less than half of these, and the others have no known cause. V, J and clone size were drawn from that table, and D and trimming were deduced from the DNA. Present in this sample are fewer than 350,000 clones, roughly 93% of which were seen just once. Clones ranked in the top ten supply roughly 2.1% of the sample.

The source material was PBMCs or T cells enriched from blood (not recorded which). The chain couples TRBV29-1 to TRBJ2-1, with TRBD2 tentatively as D gene (6 bases match). This receptor was identified in a woman aged 35 to 49 with acute COVID-19. The base sequence is TGCAGCGTTGAAGAAGGGGACTCACGGATCCTTGGCAATGAGCAGTTCTTC. Translation gives CSVEEGDSRILGNEQFF.